One T cell receptor beta chain is described in this entry. What it binds is not known. This sample was taken from a study of T cell responses to AZD1222 COVID-19 vaccine. Method: immunoSEQ multiplex PCR; TCRdb's copy keeps in-frame clones and lacks some. The data contain 95,000 to 110,000 clones, approximately 89% of them seen just once; the ten biggest clones take up roughly a fifth. Study outcomes and limitations: Baseline antibody screening turned up just a handful of seropositive AZD1222 recipients.

J lost 8 bases, V lost 6 bases, and 10 bases had no gene match. The V gene's germline CDR1 is SGHTA and CDR2 FQGNSA. The CDR3 length is 15 residues. Sample: peripheral blood, taken on day 0 of AZD1222 vaccination. The rearrangement joins TRBV7-2 to TRBJ1-2; 12 bases map to TRBD1. This TCR derives from an adult in good health. CDR3 residues: CASSPPGQGAGGYTF. As DNA, the CDR3 is TGTGCCAGCAGTCCCCCGGGACAGGGGGCGGGGGGCTACACCTTC.